The 21 T cell receptor beta chains below were found in one sample sequenced in a study of T cell responses to AZD1222 COVID-19 vaccine. This table comes from immunoSEQ multiplex PCR, and its TCRdb copy is limited to in-frame clones, with some not included. The repertoire holds 150,000 or so clones, with about 90% as singletons. The starting material was peripheral blood, obtained 28 days after the second AZD1222 dose. The receptors originated from an adult who received the AZD1222 COVID-19 vaccine.

The chain is built from TRBV28 and TRBJ2-7; the D gene is possibly TRBD2 (6 bases). With 7 bases removed from V and 6 bases from J, the gap between germline ends came to 13 bases. Per the germline V gene, CDR1 is MDHEN and CDR2 is SYDVKM. This CDR3 is built from 12 residues. As DNA, the CDR3 is TGTGCCAGCACCGGGGGTCAGCTCGAGCAGTACTTC. This gives the protein CASTGGQLEQYF. Full variable domain (remainder filled in from reference TRBV28 and TRBJ2-7): DVKVTQSSRYLVKRTGEKVFLECVQDMDHENMFWYRQDPGLGLRLIYFSYDVKMKEKGDIPEGYSVSREKKERFSLILESASTNQTSMYLCASTGGQLEQYFGPGTRLTVT.

In this sample, this clone turned up a few times. The chain is built from TRBV2 and TRBJ1-2; possibly TRBD1 for D (5 bases). Trimming took 11 bases from V and 4 from J, leaving 17 bases between them. CDR1 and CDR2 (germline): SNHLY, FYNNEI. The CDR3 has 13 amino acids. The CDR3 region is CAGAQGEGYGYTF. Written as DNA, the CDR3 is TGTGCCGGCGCTCAGGGCGAAGGCTATGGCTACACCTTC.

The chain combines TRBV3-1 (or the pseudogene TRBV3-2) with TRBJ1-3, with D uncertain. With 1 base removed from V and 0 bases from J, the gap between germline ends came to 10 bases. Germline CDR1 reads LGHDT; CDR2 reads YNNKEL (reference sequence). The CDR3 contains 16 residues. The CDR3 DNA reads TGTGCCAGCAGCCAAGTGGTAGGCAGCTCTGGAAACACCATATATTTT. This encodes CASSQVVGSSGNTIYF.

The chain combines TRBV30 with TRBJ2-5; 10 nucleotides agree with TRBD1. This CDR3 contains 13 residues. V shed 3 bases and J 10 bases; nucleotides not matched to a gene: 8. Germline lookup yields CDR1 GTSNPN and CDR2 SVGIG (reference sequence). The CDR3 sequence: CAWRGTGAPGQYF. The CDR3 DNA sequence: TGTGCCTGGAGGGGGACAGGGGCCCCTGGCCAGTACTTC.

This rearrangement joins TRBV5-8 to TRBJ1-1; no firm D call. The CDR3 extends over 12 amino acids. Germline CDR1 SGHTS, CDR2 YDEGEE. With 1 base removed from V and 5 bases from J, the gap between germline ends came to 6 bases. The CDR3 region is CASSLRRTEAFF. The DNA for the CDR3 is TGTGCCAGCAGCTTGAGGAGGACTGAAGCTTTCTTT. Supplemented by reference TRBV5-8 and TRBJ1-1, the full variable domain reads EAGVTQSPTHLIKTRGQQATLRCSPISGHTSVYWYQQALGLGLQFLLWYDEGEERNRGNFPPRFSGRQFPNYSSELNVNALELEDSALYLCASSLRRTEAFFGQGTRLTVV.

This chain connects TRBV6-2 or TRBV6-3 to TRBJ2-5, with TRBD2 identical over 8 bases. V lost 6 bases and J lost 2; bases outside the gene matches: 11. The CDR3 totals 16 residues. Germline values: CDR1 MNHEY, CDR2 SVGEGT. Here the CDR3 reads CASSPRPLAEQETQYF. The CDR3 nucleotides are TGTGCCAGCAGCCCTCGACCACTAGCGGAGCAAGAGACCCAGTACTTC.

V gene TRBV24-1 combines with J gene TRBJ2-2; the match to TRBD2 covers 7 bases. Germline V gene sequence: CDR1 KGHDR, CDR2 SFDVKD. The CDR3 is 13 residues long. The V gene end was trimmed by 7 bases and the J gene end by 6 bases; junction bases not matched to a gene: 4. CDR3 coding DNA: TGTGCCACCAGCCTCGGGGGGTCCGGGGAGCTGTTTTTT. It translates to CATSLGGSGELFF.

The rearrangement links TRBV7-8 to TRBJ1-5, with TRBD1 as a possible D gene (5 bases). This CDR3 is 17 amino acids long. V gave up 0 bases and J gave up 6 bases, with 18 bases separating them. From germline, CDR1 is SGHVS and CDR2 FQNEAQ. The CDR3 here is CASSLAGPVGGSQPQHF. The CDR3 DNA sequence: TGTGCCAGCAGCTTAGCCGGGCCAGTGGGGGGAAGTCAGCCCCAGCATTTT.

This rearrangement joins TRBV11-3 to TRBJ1-3; D call uncertain. With 5 bases removed from V and 2 bases from J, the gap between germline ends came to 16 bases. The CDR3 has 16 amino acids. CDR1 SGHNT and CDR2 YENEEA come from the germline V gene. CDR3 in DNA: TGTGCCAGCAGCCCGCGTCCGACATCCACTGGAAACACCATATATTTT. The encoded protein is CASSPRPTSTGNTIYF.

V gene TRBV6-6 combines with J gene TRBJ1-4; 8 nucleotides agree with TRBD1. The CDR3 totals 15 residues. Germline CDR1 is MNHNY and CDR2 is SVGAGI (reference sequence). The junction had 10 bases not matched to a gene; V was cut back by 5 bases and J by 8 bases. The CDR3 sequence: CASSDAGGSGEKLFF. CDR3 DNA sequence: TGTGCCAGCAGTGACGCAGGGGGCTCTGGCGAAAAACTGTTTTTT.

This clone was found once. V gene TRBV5-1 combines with J gene TRBJ2-5; maybe TRBD1 (6 bases). V lost 0 bases to trimming and J lost 5 bases, with 17 bases between them. The CDR3 length is 16 residues. Germline V CDR1 and CDR2: SGHRS, YFSETQ. In DNA, the CDR3 is TGCGCCAGCAGCTTGGGCGTCAGGGGTTCGGGTGAGACCCAGTACTTC. This codes for CASSLGVRGSGETQYF.

The J gene is TRBJ1-6, the V gene TRBV6-6; TRBD1 aligns across 7 bases. V was pared by 6 bases and J by 5 bases, with 4 bases of the junction left unmatched. Germline V gives CDR1 MNHNY, CDR2 SVGAGI (reference sequence). This CDR3 contains 14 residues. CDR3 bases: TGTGCCAGCAGGGGGGACAGTGATAATTCACCCCTCCACTTT. Its translation is CASRGDSDNSPLHF.

The J gene is TRBJ1-3, the V gene TRBV2, with no clear D. V lost 4 bases and J lost 6, with 13 bases in between. CDR1 and CDR2 from the germline V gene are SNHLY and FYNNEI. The CDR3 is made up of 14 amino acids. This CDR3 reads CASSARSYENTIYF. The CDR3 nucleotides read TGTGCCAGCAGTGCGAGGTCGTACGAAAACACCATATATTTT.

The chain links TRBV4-2 to TRBJ2-2; D not certain. V lost 0 bases, J lost 2 bases, and 13 bases lay in between. The germline V gene has CDR1 LGHNA and CDR2 YNFKEQ. This CDR3 is 17 amino acids long. The CDR3: CASSQDRIDANTGELFF. CDR3 bases: TGTGCCAGCAGCCAAGATCGTATTGACGCTAACACCGGGGAGCTGTTTTTT.

This chain uses TRBV30 with TRBJ2-2; 10 bases map to TRBD1. CDR1 and CDR2 from the germline V gene are GTSNPN and SVGIG (reference sequence). The CDR3 spans 15 residues. V shed 4 bases, J shed 4 bases, and the junction held 6 bases outside the gene matches. The CDR3 is CAWIGTGVTTGELFF. CDR3 DNA sequence: TGTGCCTGGATCGGGACAGGGGTGACCACCGGGGAGCTGTTTTTT.

The rearrangement joins TRBV11-3 to TRBJ2-1, with D perhaps being TRBD1 or TRBD2 (5 bases each). Germline V gives CDR1 SGHNT, CDR2 YENEEA. This CDR3 contains 15 residues. The ends were cut back, 5 bases at V and 3 bases at J, with 14 bases in the middle. The CDR3 DNA reads TGTGCCAGCAGCCGGGACCCCGCCGGCTACAATGAGCAGTTCTTC. Its translation: CASSRDPAGYNEQFF.

V gene TRBV3-1 (or the pseudogene TRBV3-2) combines with J gene TRBJ1-6; maybe TRBD1 (5 bases). The germline V gene encodes CDR1 LGHDT and CDR2 YNNKEL (reference sequence). The CDR3 loop spans 15 amino acids. Trimming pared 2 bases from V and 8 bases from J, leaving 13 bases between. The CDR3 DNA is TGTGCCAGCAGCCAACTATCCCTAGGGGATTCACCCCTCCACTTT. Its translation is CASSQLSLGDSPLHF.

The V and J genes are TRBV20-1 and TRBJ2-7; D call uncertain. Per the germline V gene, CDR1 is DFQATT and CDR2 is SNEGSKA (reference sequence). CDR3 size: 14 residues. V was trimmed by 3 bases and J by 5 bases, leaving 17 bases between them. CDR3 nucleotides: TGCAGTGCTAGTTGGGCAGGCCCTAGGGACGAGCAGTACTTC. This sequence encodes CSASWAGPRDEQYF.

The rearrangement uses TRBV28 and TRBJ1-6; 9 nucleotides match TRBD1. Germline CDR1 is MDHEN and CDR2 is SYDVKM. The V gene end was trimmed by 4 bases and the J gene end by 8 bases; junction bases not matched to a gene: 6. CDR3 length equals 15 residues. CDR3 in DNA: TGTGCCAGCAGTTCAGGGACAGGGATGTATTCACCCCTCCACTTT. The encoded protein is CASSSGTGMYSPLHF.

The chain carries TRBV28 and TRBJ2-7, with TRBD1 identical over 7 bases. Trimming removed 4 bases from V and 9 bases from J; junction bases left unmatched: 6. The germline V gene encodes CDR1 MDHEN and CDR2 SYDVKM. This CDR3 is 12 amino acids long. The CDR3 here is CASSSTGTGQYF. The CDR3 DNA is TGTGCCAGCAGTTCGACAGGGACCGGGCAGTACTTC.

The V gene is TRBV28, the J gene TRBJ1-2; tentative D call: TRBD1 (5 bases). V lost 4 bases, J lost 0 bases, and 9 bases lay in between. CDR1 is MDHEN, CDR2 SYDVKM, per germline. This CDR3 is 14 amino acids long. For the CDR3, the DNA is TGTGCCAGCAGTTCCTCAGGGTCTAACTATGGCTACACCTTC. Protein sequence: CASSSSGSNYGYTF.